This T cell receptor (beta chain) originates from a study of cytomegalovirus exposure and HLA in healthy donors (TCRdb year 2017). In the study overall: According to an earlier analysis of a few hundred of the donors, about 190 million T cells yielded 90 million to 140 million unique TCR beta sequences and 276 Gb of sequence data. All discovery cohort repertoires had been generated on a single sequencing platform. The study aimed to test whether signatures of past pathogen exposure could be identified by cataloging public T cell receptors. To predict cytomegalovirus infection status, the study combined high-throughput TCR immunosequencing, statistical association of individual TCRs with disease status, and machine learning. Donor age, sex, ethnicity and CMV serostatus were compiled together with the repertoire data. A later genetic analysis took genome-wide SNP genotypes for about 55% of the 666 donors and used that subset as a discovery cohort. In addition to the first cohort of 666 subjects, a separate validation cohort of 120 different subjects was used. The T cell repertoires of 670 or so subjects were profiled by immunosequencing and related to cytomegalovirus serostatus. An early release covering over 500 HLA-typed donors comprised about 290 gigabases of sequencing data and around 80 million unique TCR sequences. The number of donors typed differed by locus, with roughly 620-630 for A, B, C, DRB1 and DQB1, approximately 500 for DQA1, 600 to 610 for DPA1, and 472 for DPB1. The later analysis used no new phenotypic data to find candidate immune exposures, relying instead on TCR beta sequences and their occurrence across donors. About five DR-DQ haplotypes were handled as single units for association and clustering, since linkage in the cohort was strong. To decide whether each TCR beta V gene segment behaved as functional or pseudogenic, an earlier analysis of some 570 of the donors relied on high-throughput TCR beta sequencing. Class I and class II HLA loci were covered by the typing at four-digit resolution. Of the 300 to 450 genotyped donors, approximately 82% fell in the genetic ancestry cluster associated with self-reported Caucasian donors. A later analysis re-examined previously published TCR beta repertoires from more than 650 donors and added high-resolution HLA genotyping to investigate patterns of TCR occurrence. Among almost 400 genotyped donors of the cohort, an average of approximately 230,000 unique TCR beta nucleotide sequences were sequenced per donor, roughly a sixth of them non-productive. General study outcomes and caveats: HLA typing was unavailable for some donors at each locus, so association tests used only the typed subset. A later analysis associated about 18,000 TCR beta sequences with specific HLA alleles at a false discovery rate of 0.05. Presence/absence analyses assumed roughly uniform sequencing depth across donors, an assumption that may not hold. Several of the top co-occurrence clusters appeared to be linked to parvovirus B19, influenza, CMV and Epstein-Barr virus, according to a later analysis. Correlated functional status among segregating V segments might reflect linkage disequilibrium, but an unknown experimental factor could not be ruled out. The only immune exposure information available for the cohort was CMV serostatus. According to the authors, the approach could potentially be generalized to other disease states and immunological phenotypes. The study gave a list of under 200 TCR beta chains associated with cytomegalovirus. Cytomegalovirus status was reported to be diagnosed by the classifier with high specificity and sensitivity in both the original and validation cohorts. A later analysis found that most CMV-associated TCR beta chains appeared HLA-restricted, with HLA associations seemingly driven largely by CMV exposure. A few of the identified cytomegalovirus-associated TCR beta chains were confirmed in vitro to be specific for cytomegalovirus antigens. Because the 87-base-pair reads could not distinguish some IMGT-functional V segments, including TRBV6-2 and TRBV6-3, those segments were excluded. An association between a missense DCLRE1C variant and V-gene and J-gene trimming of TCR beta chains was found in a later genetic analysis and replicated in an independent cohort. When HLA alleles, especially DR and DQ, strongly co-occurred, attributing TCR associations to individual alleles was difficult. A further reported finding was that TCR beta sequences accurately predicted the HLA-A and HLA-B alleles for most subjects in the first cohort. In a later genetic analysis, fewer N-insertions in productive TCRs were reported among donors in an Asian-associated ancestry cluster than the roughly 700-donor mean. In a later analysis, HLA-associated TCR beta chains were found to be more clonally expanded and to have lower generation probabilities than equally common non-associated chains. The sequencing pipeline was judged likely to have produced a cluster of highly shared sequence variants as a technical artifact. An earlier analysis of 450 to 750 of the donors showed that most TCR beta V segments appeared in productive rearrangements either about 87% or about 30% of the time, which broadly matched IMGT annotations. Because counts were too low, seventeen rarely observed V segments, including chromosome 9 orphons, were left out of the earlier analysis of roughly 600 of the donors. The cohort was sequenced for TCR beta chains only, and without alpha or paired-chain data the features that could be detected were limited. Across donors, most TCR sequences were observed very rarely, whereas some public TCRs were present in many individuals. In a later analysis, the rate of TCR association differed among HLA loci, with DRB1 alleles having the most associated TCRs and HLA-C alleles having the fewest.

In total, more than 500 healthy bone marrow donors made up the cohort. Cohort members were all nominally healthy when sampled, although unrecorded immune exposures were likely present. The donor tested CMV seropositive and was one of the 289 seropositive cohort members. Each donor provided a peripheral blood sample, and peripheral blood mononuclear cells were used for TCR beta sequencing. Genomic DNA extraction from the blood cell samples was performed with the Qiagen DNeasy Blood Extraction Kit. The method was the immunoSEQ multiplex PCR assay. For the multiplex PCR, a mixture combining 60 forward primers for TCR Vbeta segments and 13 reverse primers for TCR Jbeta segments was used. A multiplex PCR assay on genomic DNA amplified the CDR3 region of rearranged TCR beta genes. On the Illumina HiSeq System, the amplified TCR beta libraries were sequenced as 87-base-pair reads. Regarding the original processing steps: A later analysis counted 75 million to 100 million unique TCR beta chains across the 650 to 800 repertoires, and some 11 million of these chains were shared by at least two donors. To remove PCR and sequencing errors, raw reads were error-corrected and collapsed into unique sequences using a nearest-neighbor algorithm that merged closely related sequences. Alignment of CDR3 sequences to IMGT reference sequences was used to assign V, D and J gene segments. For a sequence to be retained, at least a six-nucleotide match to both a V gene segment and a J gene segment was required. A rearrangement was called productive if the CDR3 had no stop codons and remained in frame with V and J, and every other rearrangement was called non-productive. CDR3 was defined by IMGT convention, running from the second conserved V-encoded cysteine to the conserved J-encoded phenylalanine. In an earlier analysis of approximately 500 of the donors, sequences lacking an unambiguous match to a single V gene segment were excluded. An earlier analysis of about 600 of the donors called V segments functional above 56.7% productive rearrangements and segregating when the between-donor standard deviation exceeded 5%. A statistical classification framework was developed to diagnose cytomegalovirus status using the catalog of TCR beta chain sequences. A later analysis assigned V and J genes by comparing TCR nucleotide sequences with IMGT/GENE-DB human TR gene sequences. The TCRdist pipeline was used in a later analysis to assign CDR3 sequences and most-parsimonious VDJ recombination scenarios. A later analysis defined each TCR beta chain by its CDR3 amino acid sequence plus V-gene family, and excluded reads lacking a unique V-gene family. To address suspected cross-contamination and a sequencing artifact, a later analysis removed roughly 640 highly shared, low-generation-probability nucleotide sequences. For each public chain, a later analysis derived a clonal expansion index from normalized ranks of inferred template counts within each repertoire. In a later analysis, generation probabilities were computed using a VDJ recombination model fitted to out-of-frame rearrangements, and the results were checked against IGoR. In a later analysis, TCR-TCR, TCR-HLA and TCR-CMV co-occurrence was scored with hypergeometric tests, and a repertoire-size bias correction was applied to TCR pairs. False discovery rates were estimated in a later analysis by permuting HLA or CMV assignments 20 times. A later analysis grouped co-occurring TCRs with DBSCAN, adding TCRdist sequence similarity when clustering within HLA-allele-positive subsets. Repertoires with fewer than 30,000 or more than 120,000 public chains, plus five repertoires with anomalous nucleotide sharing, were excluded from co-occurrence clustering. Entries here come from immuneACCESS through TCRdb and include only in-frame sequences with V and J called. Some clones fail to appear in such tables; in the studies checked, an unresolved V gene covers under half of the shortfall, and the cause of the remainder is unknown. D and trimming were read from the DNA, whereas the V and J calls and clone size are those reported in that table. The table kept for this sample lists tens of thousands of clones. The ten largest clones take up roughly 12% of the sample.

Its CDR3 holds 16 amino acids, cysteine through phenylalanine. The kept DNA is CDR3 alone, 48 bases in frame from the first base. CDR1 and CDR2 are drawn from the germline V gene: MGHDK, SYGVNS. The V and J ends are trimmed by 0 bases and 8 bases, leaving 19 bases between them. Regarding this clone: This clone's antigen is unknown.

Rearrangement joined TRBV25-1 to TRBJ2-5; TRBD2 is a weak D gene call, 5 bases matching. Sequencing was performed on PBMCs. The origin of this receptor is a man in his late teens or twenties in good health and CMV-seropositive. The CDR3 has the sequence CASSEYGVTKRVTQYF. The nucleotides are TGTGCCAGCAGTGAATATGGGGTAACCAAGAGGGTTACCCAGTACTTC.